These T cell receptor beta chains were read from a single sample in a study of identical twins. TCRdb re-called the 5' RACE reads through MiXCR, storing one row per CDR3 protein. The sample lists approximately 230,000 distinct CDR3 sequences, over 11% occurring once. Sequencing input: memory (CD45RO+) T cells sorted from blood. These receptors came from a young woman in good health. Each CDR3 is given with its conserved first and last residue. A D gene is named only where the DNA matches it firmly. Clone size, where shown, is once, few, many, or a class for clones that have expanded.

>TRBJ2-3|once|TRBV20-1|-
TGCAGTGCTGGAGGTAGGGGCACAGATACGCAGTATTTT
CSAGGRGTDTQYF
>TRBJ2-5|-|TRBV20-1|-
TGCAGTGCTAGAGACCCGTGGGGTCGAGAGACCCAGTACTTC
CSARDPWGRETQYF
>TRBJ2-1|-|TRBV20-1|-
TGCAGTGCTAGAGTGCAAAACCTGTACAATGAGCAGTTCTTC
CSARVQNLYNEQFF
>TRBJ1-5|few|TRBV6-2/TRBV6-3|-
TGTGCCAGCACCTTTAGGTCAGGCGTTCAGCCCCAGCATTTT
CASTFRSGVQPQHF
>TRBJ2-3|-|TRBV12-3/TRBV12-4|TRBD2
TGTGCCAGCAGCAACCACCGGGACTATAAGCAGTATTTT
CASSNHRDYKQYF
>TRBJ1-5|-|TRBV6-1|TRBD1
TGTGCCAGCAGATCACAGGGGGCGGTCAATCAGCCCCAGCATTTT
CASRSQGAVNQPQHF
>TRBJ2-2|few|TRBV5-1|TRBD1
TGCGCCAGCAGGGACAGGGAGTTTACCGGGGAGCTGTTTTTT
CASRDREFTGELFF
>TRBJ2-1|-|TRBV5-6|TRBD1
TGTGCCAGCGTTCGATCCGGGACAGACGCCCATGAGCAGTTCTTC
CASVRSGTDAHEQFF
>TRBJ2-7|-|TRBV10-3|TRBD2
TGTGCCATCAGTCTGCGGCACTTTATGGCAAGCGGGACTTACGAGCAGTACTTC
CAISLRHFMASGTYEQYF
>TRBJ2-7|-|TRBV2|-
TGTGCCAGCCACAGAGACAGTAACGAGCAGTACTTC
CASHRDSNEQYF
>TRBJ2-3|-|TRBV15|-
TGTGCCACCAGGCAGGGAGTTGGCACAGATACGCAGTATTTT
CATRQGVGTDTQYF
>TRBJ2-6|few|TRBV6-2/TRBV6-3|-
TGTGCGGCGGTGAGGTCTGGGGCCAACGTCCTGACTTTC
CAAVRSGANVLTF
>TRBJ2-3|few|TRBV5-4|-
TGTGCCAGCAGCACCCCTAGCGTCACAGATACGCAGTATTTT
CASSTPSVTDTQYF
>TRBJ2-7|-|TRBV10-3|-
TGTGCCATCGGGACCTACGAGCAGTACTTC
CAIGTYEQYF
>TRBJ2-6|few|TRBV6-1|-
TGTGCCAGCACCTTAGGGGGGGCCGGGGCCAACGTCCTGACTTTC
CASTLGGAGANVLTF
>TRBJ2-2|few|TRBV20-1|TRBD2
TGCAGTGCTACCGGGACTACTTCCACCGGGGAGCTGTTTTTT
CSATGTTSTGELFF
>TRBJ2-5|-|TRBV27|-
TGTGCCAGCAGCCACAGGGTAGGGGAGACCCAGTACTTC
CASSHRVGETQYF
>TRBJ1-3|few|TRBV29-1|-
TGCAGCGTCACAGGAGGCTCTGGAAACACCATATATTTT
CSVTGGSGNTIYF
>TRBJ2-7|-|TRBV7-2|-
TGTGCCAGCAGCTTAGAGAAGCCCCTATACTACGAGCAGTACTTC
CASSLEKPLYYEQYF
>TRBJ1-5|-|TRBV6-1|TRBD1
TGTGCCAGCAGTCCCTACGCAGGGGGACAGCCCCAGCATTTT
CASSPYAGGQPQHF
>TRBJ2-7|many|TRBV3-1|TRBD1
TGTGCCAGCAGCCTATGGCAACAGGGGTTATTCGAGCAGTACTTC
CASSLWQQGLFEQYF
>TRBJ2-5|few|TRBV20-1|-
TGCAGTGCGTCCCGGACTGGACAAGAGACCCAGTACTTC
CSASRTGQETQYF
>TRBJ1-3|-|TRBV5-1|-
TGCGCCAGCAGCTCCGGGACTGGAAACACCATATATTTT
CASSSGTGNTIYF
>TRBJ2-7|-|TRBV7-2|TRBD2
TGTGCCAGCAGCTTAGCGAGTAGCGGGAGCTACGAGCAGTACTTC
CASSLASSGSYEQYF
>TRBJ2-7|-|TRBV2|-
TGTGCCAGCAGGCCGGCGTGGGAGCAGTACTTC
CASRPAWEQYF
>TRBJ2-1|-|TRBV6-6|-
TGTGCCATGGGGGGGGGCCAGTATGAGCAGTTCTTC
CAMGGGQYEQFF
>TRBJ2-2|few|TRBV5-6|-
TGTGCCAGCAGCTTGGCCACTAGCTTTGGGGAGCTGTTTTTT
CASSLATSFGELFF
>TRBJ1-2|many|TRBV2|-
TGTGCCAGCAGTGCCGCGGGCTATGGCTACACCTTC
CASSAAGYGYTF
>TRBJ2-7|few|TRBV12-3/TRBV12-4|-
TGTGCCAGCAGTTCCCTTGGGCTATCCTACGAGCAGTACTTC
CASSSLGLSYEQYF
>TRBJ2-5|few|TRBV20-1|-
TGCAGTGCTAGGGAGGGGGGGCCAGGAGAGACCCAGTACTTC
CSAREGGPGETQYF
>TRBJ1-1|-|TRBV15|-
TGTGCCACCAGCAGTGTCCGTACGAGGGTGCACACTGAAGCTTTCTTT
CATSSVRTRVHTEAFF
>TRBJ2-7|once|TRBV7-2|TRBD2
TGTGCCAGCAGCAGTAGCGGGGTGGCCTACGAGCAGTACTTC
CASSSSGVAYEQYF
>TRBJ1-3|few|TRBV16|-
TGTGCCAGCACCGCGGGAACTGGAAACACCATATATTTT
CASTAGTGNTIYF
>TRBJ2-6|once|TRBV11-1|-
TGTGCCAGCAGCTCCCCGGGCAGGCCACTCCCCGGGGCCAACGTCCTGACTTTC
CASSSPGRPLPGANVLTF
>TRBJ2-3|many|TRBV12-3/TRBV12-4|-
TGTGCCAGCAGTGGCCCGTGGAAAATCCGTGATACGCAGTATTTT
CASSGPWKIRDTQYF
>TRBJ2-3|-|TRBV7-6|-
TGTGCCAGCAGCTTAGGGACCGCCGTAAGCACAGATACGCAGTATTTT
CASSLGTAVSTDTQYF
>TRBJ1-2|-|TRBV12-3/TRBV12-4|-
TGTGCCAGCAGTTCAGTCCGGGGAAAAACTAACTATGGCTACACCTTC
CASSSVRGKTNYGYTF
>TRBJ2-7|many|TRBV5-1|-
TGCGCCAGCAGCTCCTCGCAAGCACGGAACTCCTACGAGCAGTACTTC
CASSSSQARNSYEQYF
>TRBJ2-7|once|TRBV19|-
TGTGCCAGTAGTATTTACCACTCCTACGAGCAGTACTTC
CASSIYHSYEQYF
>TRBJ1-1|-|TRBV29-1|-
TGCAGCGCACGCGACAGGAGATGGTGGAATGAAGCTTTCTTT
CSARDRRWWNEAFF
>TRBJ1-2|few|TRBV5-1|TRBD1
TGCGCCAGCCATGACAGGGCCCTTTATGGCTACACCTTC
CASHDRALYGYTF
>TRBJ2-7|-|TRBV20-1|-
TGCAGTGCTAGAACGGCGGAACACAGCTCCTACGAGCAGTACTTC
CSARTAEHSSYEQYF
>TRBJ2-7|few|TRBV10-2|-
TGCGCCAGCAGGCAAGGTTCCTACGAGCAGTACTTC
CASRQGSYEQYF
>TRBJ2-3|few|TRBV6-1|-
TGTGCCAGCAGAGCTAGGACGGGAACCTACACAGATACGCAGTATTTT
CASRARTGTYTDTQYF
>TRBJ2-7|-|TRBV3-1|TRBD2
TGTGCCAGCAGCCAAGTTGGGACTAGGGTCGGCTACGAGCAGTACTTC
CASSQVGTRVGYEQYF
>TRBJ1-3|-|TRBV11-3|TRBD1
TGTGCCAGCAGCTACTCCGGGACAGGGGCTGGAAACACCATATATTTT
CASSYSGTGAGNTIYF
>TRBJ2-7|many|TRBV4-1|-
TGCGCCAGCAGCCGGGACGCCCCAGACGGGCAGTACTTC
CASSRDAPDGQYF
>TRBJ2-3|-|TRBV20-1|TRBD2
TGCAGTTTGGGACTAGCGGGCGTCGTTACGCAGTATTTT
CSLGLAGVVTQYF
>TRBJ2-7|few|TRBV5-1|TRBD1
TGCGCCAGCAGCAAGACAGGGTTACCCTACGAGCAGTACTTC
CASSKTGLPYEQYF
>TRBJ1-5|-|TRBV29-1|-
TGCAGCGTTGCAGGGAGCAGCAATCAGCCCCAGCATTTT
CSVAGSSNQPQHF
>TRBJ1-4|few|TRBV9|-
TGTGCCAGCAGCGTAGAGGCAGGCAGTGAAAAACTGTTTTTT
CASSVEAGSEKLFF
>TRBJ2-1|-|TRBV20-1|-
TGCAGTGCTAGAGCAGGTTTCGGTCCTTACAATGAGCAGTTCTTC
CSARAGFGPYNEQFF
>TRBJ1-2|few|TRBV7-9|-
TGTGCCAGCAGCTTAGGCCCCCATGGCTACACCTTC
CASSLGPHGYTF
>TRBJ1-2|-|TRBV7-2|-
TGTGCCAGCAGCCCCCTTTTCGGTGGAGGCTACACCTTC
CASSPLFGGGYTF
>TRBJ2-3|-|TRBV20-1|-
TGCAGTGCTCCGGGGGCCATGAGCACAGATACGCAGTATTTT
CSAPGAMSTDTQYF
>TRBJ2-2|few|TRBV2|TRBD1
TGTGCCAGCAGTTCGGACAGGGGAGGGGAGCTGTTTTTT
CASSSDRGGELFF
>TRBJ2-2|-|TRBV9|-
TGTGCCAGCAGCGTAGAAGGGGGTTACACCGGGGAGCTGTTTTTT
CASSVEGGYTGELFF
>TRBJ2-2|-|TRBV7-2|-
TGTGCCAGCAGCTTAGCGGGAGTCGGCGGGGAGCTGTTTTTT
CASSLAGVGGELFF
>TRBJ2-1|many|TRBV27|TRBD2
TGTGCCAGCAGTCCTCCGCGGACTAGCGGGCGGGATGAGCAGTTCTTC
CASSPPRTSGRDEQFF